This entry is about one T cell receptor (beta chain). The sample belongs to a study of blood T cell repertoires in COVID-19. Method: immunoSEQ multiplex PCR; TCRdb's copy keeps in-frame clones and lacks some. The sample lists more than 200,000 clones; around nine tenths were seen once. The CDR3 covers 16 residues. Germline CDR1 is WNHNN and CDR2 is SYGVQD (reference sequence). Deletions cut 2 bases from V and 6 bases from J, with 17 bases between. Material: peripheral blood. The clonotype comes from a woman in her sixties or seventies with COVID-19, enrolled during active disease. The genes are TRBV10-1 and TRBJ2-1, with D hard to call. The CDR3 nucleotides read TGCGCCAGCAGTGAGGCCCCCTTTAGTAGTGTCAATGAGCAGTTCTTC. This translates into CASSEAPFSSVNEQFF.